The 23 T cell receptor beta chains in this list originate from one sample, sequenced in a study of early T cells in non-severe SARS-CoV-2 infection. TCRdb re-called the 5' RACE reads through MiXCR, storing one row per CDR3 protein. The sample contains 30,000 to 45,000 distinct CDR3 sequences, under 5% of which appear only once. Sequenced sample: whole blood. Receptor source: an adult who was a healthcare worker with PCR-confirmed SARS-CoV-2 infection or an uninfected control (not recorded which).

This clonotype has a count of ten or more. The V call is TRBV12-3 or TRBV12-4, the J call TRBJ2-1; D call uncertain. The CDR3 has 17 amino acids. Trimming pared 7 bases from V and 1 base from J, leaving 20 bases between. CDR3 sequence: CASILAWPVASYNEQFF. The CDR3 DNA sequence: TGTGCCAGCATACTGGCTTGGCCCGTGGCTTCCTACAATGAGCAGTTCTTC.

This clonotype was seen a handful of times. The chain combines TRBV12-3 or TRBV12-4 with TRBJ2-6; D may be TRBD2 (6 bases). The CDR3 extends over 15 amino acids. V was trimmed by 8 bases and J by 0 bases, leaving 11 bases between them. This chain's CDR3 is CASAGLGSGANVLTF. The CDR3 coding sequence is TGTGCCAGCGCGGGGCTAGGCTCTGGGGCCAACGTCCTGACTTTC.

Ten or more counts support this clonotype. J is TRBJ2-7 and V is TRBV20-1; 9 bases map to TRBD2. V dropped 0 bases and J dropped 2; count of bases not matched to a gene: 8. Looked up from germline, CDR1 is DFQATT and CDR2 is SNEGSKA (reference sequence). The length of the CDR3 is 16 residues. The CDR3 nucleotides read TGCAGTGCTAGAGATTGGGGGGTAGCGGGAGCCTACGAGCAGTACTTC. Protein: CSARDWGVAGAYEQYF.

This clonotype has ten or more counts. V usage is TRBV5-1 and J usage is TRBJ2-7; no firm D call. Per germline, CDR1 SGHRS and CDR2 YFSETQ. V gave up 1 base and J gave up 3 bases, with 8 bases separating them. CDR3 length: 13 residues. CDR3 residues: CASSLHDGYEQYF. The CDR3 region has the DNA TGCGCCAGCAGCTTGCACGACGGCTACGAGCAGTACTTC.

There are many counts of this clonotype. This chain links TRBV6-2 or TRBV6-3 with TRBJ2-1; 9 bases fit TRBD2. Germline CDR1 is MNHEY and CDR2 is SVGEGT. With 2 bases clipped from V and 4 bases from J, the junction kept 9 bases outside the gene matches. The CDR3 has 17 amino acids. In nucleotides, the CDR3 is TGTGCCAGCAGTTACCCTACCGGGACTAGCAGATACAATGAGCAGTTCTTC. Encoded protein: CASSYPTGTSRYNEQFF.

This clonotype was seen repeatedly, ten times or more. The CDR3 DNA reads as TGCAGTGCTAGATCCGGGACTAGCGGGATTAATGAGCAGTTCTTC. This encodes CSARSGTSGINEQFF. The V call is TRBV20-1, the J call TRBJ2-1, with 13 positions matching TRBD2. Losses at the gene ends were 2 bases for V and 7 bases for J; bases not matched to a gene: 5. Germline loops: CDR1 DFQATT, CDR2 SNEGSKA (reference sequence). This CDR3 comprises 15 residues.

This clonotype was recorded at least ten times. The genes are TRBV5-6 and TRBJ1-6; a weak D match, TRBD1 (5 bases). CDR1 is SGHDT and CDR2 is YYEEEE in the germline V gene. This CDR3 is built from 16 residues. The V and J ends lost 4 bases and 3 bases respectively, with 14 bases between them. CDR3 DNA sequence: TGTGCCAGCAGCCCGTCCTATGACAGCTATAATTCACCCCTCCACTTT. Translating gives CASSPSYDSYNSPLHF.

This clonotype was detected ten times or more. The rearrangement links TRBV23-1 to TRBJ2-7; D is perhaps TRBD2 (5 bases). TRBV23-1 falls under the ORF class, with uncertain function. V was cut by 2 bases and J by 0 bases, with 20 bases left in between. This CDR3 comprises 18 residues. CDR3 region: CASSQGHSALSSSYEQYV. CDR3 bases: TGCGCCAGCAGTCAAGGCCATAGCGCGCTCTCAAGCTCCTACGAGCAGTACGTC.

The CDR3 here is CASSLSTREAFF. CDR3 sequence (DNA): TGTGCCAGCAGCCTCTCCACTAGAGAAGCTTTCTTT. The chain combines TRBV5-6 with TRBJ1-1; D unresolved. The V end lost 4 bases, the J end lost 8 bases, and 12 bases lay between the germline ends. The V gene's germline CDR1 is SGHDT and CDR2 YYEEEE. The CDR3 has 12 residues.

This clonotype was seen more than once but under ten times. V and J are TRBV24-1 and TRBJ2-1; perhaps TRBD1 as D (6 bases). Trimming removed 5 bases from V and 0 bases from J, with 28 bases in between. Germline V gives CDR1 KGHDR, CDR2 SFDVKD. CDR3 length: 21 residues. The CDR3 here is CATSGVKGSGVTLSSYNEQFF. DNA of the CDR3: TGTGCCACCAGTGGTGTGAAAGGCTCAGGGGTCACATTAAGCTCCTACAATGAGCAGTTCTTC.

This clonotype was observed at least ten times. For the CDR3, the DNA is TGTGCCACCGGTCGGGGCACTGAAGCTTTCTTT. Protein: CATGRGTEAFF. The chain links TRBV6-2 or TRBV6-3 to TRBJ1-1; D gene unclear. This CDR3 is built from 11 residues. Germline lookup yields CDR1 MNHEY and CDR2 SVGEGT. V lost 10 bases, J lost 4 bases, and 10 bases lay in between.

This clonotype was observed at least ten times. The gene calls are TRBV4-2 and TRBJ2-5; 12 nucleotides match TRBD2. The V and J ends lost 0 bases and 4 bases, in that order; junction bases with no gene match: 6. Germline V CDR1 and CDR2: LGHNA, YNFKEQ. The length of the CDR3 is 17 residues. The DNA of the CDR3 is TGTGCCAGCAGCCAAGATGGGGTACTAGCGGGAGGAGAGACCCAGTACTTC. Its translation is CASSQDGVLAGGETQYF.

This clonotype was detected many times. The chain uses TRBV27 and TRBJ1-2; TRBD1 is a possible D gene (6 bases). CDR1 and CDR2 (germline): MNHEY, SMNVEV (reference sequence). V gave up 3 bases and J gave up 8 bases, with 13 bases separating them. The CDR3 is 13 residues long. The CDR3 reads CASSLGAGIGYTF. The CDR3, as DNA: TGTGCCAGCAGTTTGGGGGCAGGGATCGGCTACACCTTC.

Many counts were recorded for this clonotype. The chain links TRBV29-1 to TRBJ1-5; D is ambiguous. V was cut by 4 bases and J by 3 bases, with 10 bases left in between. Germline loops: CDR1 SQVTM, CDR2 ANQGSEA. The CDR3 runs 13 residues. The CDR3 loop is CSVVAGANQPQHF. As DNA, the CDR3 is TGCAGCGTTGTGGCCGGAGCCAATCAGCCCCAGCATTTT.

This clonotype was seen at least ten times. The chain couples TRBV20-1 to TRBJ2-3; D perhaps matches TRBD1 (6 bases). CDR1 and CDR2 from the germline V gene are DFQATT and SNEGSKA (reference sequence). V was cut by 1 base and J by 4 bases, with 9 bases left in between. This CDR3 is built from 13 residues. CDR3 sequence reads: CSARADSPDTQYF. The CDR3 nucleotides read TGCAGTGCTAGAGCGGACAGTCCAGATACGCAGTATTTT.

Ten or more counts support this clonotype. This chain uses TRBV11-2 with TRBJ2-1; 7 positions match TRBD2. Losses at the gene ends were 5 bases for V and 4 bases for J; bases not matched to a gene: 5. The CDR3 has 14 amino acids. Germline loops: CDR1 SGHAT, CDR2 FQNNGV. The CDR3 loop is CASSPPAGYNEQFF. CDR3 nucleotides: TGTGCCAGCAGCCCCCCAGCGGGGTACAATGAGCAGTTCTTC.

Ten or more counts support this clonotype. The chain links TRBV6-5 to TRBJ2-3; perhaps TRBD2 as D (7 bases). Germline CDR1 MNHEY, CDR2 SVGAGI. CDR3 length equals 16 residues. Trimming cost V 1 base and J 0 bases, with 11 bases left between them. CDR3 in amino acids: CASSYYGGRSTDTQYF. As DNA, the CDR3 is TGTGCCAGCAGTTACTACGGGGGGCGTAGCACAGATACGCAGTATTTT.

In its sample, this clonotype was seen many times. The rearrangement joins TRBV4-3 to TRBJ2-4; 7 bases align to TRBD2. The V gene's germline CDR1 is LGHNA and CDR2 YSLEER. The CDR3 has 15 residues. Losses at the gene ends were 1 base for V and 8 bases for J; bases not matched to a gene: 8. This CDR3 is CASSQGRGGRDIQYF. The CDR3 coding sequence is TGCGCCAGCAGCCAAGGGCGGGGAGGGCGAGACATTCAGTACTTC.

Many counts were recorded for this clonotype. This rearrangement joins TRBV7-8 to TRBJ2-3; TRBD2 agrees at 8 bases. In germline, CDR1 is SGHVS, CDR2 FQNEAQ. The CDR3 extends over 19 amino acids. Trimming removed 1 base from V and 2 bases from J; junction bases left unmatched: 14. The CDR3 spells CASSLGLLGGGIDTDTQYF. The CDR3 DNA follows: TGTGCCAGCAGCTTAGGGCTCCTCGGCGGGGGGATTGACACAGATACGCAGTATTTT.

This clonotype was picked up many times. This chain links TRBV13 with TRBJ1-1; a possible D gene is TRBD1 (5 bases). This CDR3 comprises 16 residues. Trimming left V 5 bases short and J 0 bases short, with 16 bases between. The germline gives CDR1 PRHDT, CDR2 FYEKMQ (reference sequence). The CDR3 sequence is CASSPQGGTMNTEAFF. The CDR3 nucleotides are TGTGCCAGCAGCCCCCAGGGAGGGACTATGAACACTGAAGCTTTCTTT.

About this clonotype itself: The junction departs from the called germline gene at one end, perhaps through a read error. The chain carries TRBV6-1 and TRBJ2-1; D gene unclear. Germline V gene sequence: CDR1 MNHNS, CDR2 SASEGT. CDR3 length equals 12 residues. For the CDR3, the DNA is TGTGCCAGCAGGGAAGGGTACAATGAGCAGTTCTTC. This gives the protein CASREGYNEQFF.

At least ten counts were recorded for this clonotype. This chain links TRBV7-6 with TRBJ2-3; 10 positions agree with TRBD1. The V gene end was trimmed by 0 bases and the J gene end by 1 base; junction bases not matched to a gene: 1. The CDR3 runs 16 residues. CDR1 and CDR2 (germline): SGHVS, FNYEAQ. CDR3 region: CASSLAGTGGTDTQYF. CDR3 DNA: TGTGCCAGCAGCTTAGCGGGGACAGGGGGCACAGATACGCAGTATTTT.

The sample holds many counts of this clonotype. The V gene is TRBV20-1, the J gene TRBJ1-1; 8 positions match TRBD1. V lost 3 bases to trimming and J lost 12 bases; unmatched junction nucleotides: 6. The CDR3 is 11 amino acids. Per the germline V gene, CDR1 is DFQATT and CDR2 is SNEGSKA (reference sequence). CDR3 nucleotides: TGCAGTGCTAGGGGTACAGGGGGTACTTTCTTT. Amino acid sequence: CSARGTGGTFF.